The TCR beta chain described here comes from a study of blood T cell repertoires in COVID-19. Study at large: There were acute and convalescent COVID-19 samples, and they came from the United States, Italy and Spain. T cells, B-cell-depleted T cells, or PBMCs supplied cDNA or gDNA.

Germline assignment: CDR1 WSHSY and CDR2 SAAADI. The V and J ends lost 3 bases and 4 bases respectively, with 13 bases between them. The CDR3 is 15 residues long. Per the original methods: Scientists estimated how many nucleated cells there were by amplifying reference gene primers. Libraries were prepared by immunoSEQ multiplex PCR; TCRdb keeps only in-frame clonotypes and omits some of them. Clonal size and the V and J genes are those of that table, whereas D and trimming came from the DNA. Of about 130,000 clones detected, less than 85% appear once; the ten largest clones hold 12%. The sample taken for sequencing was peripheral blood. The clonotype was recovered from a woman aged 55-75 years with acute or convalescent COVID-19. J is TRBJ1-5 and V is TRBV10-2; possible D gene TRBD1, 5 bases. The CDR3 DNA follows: TGCGCCAGCAGTGAAAGGTCAGGGTGGAATCAGCCCCAGCATTTT. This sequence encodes CASSERSGWNQPQHF.